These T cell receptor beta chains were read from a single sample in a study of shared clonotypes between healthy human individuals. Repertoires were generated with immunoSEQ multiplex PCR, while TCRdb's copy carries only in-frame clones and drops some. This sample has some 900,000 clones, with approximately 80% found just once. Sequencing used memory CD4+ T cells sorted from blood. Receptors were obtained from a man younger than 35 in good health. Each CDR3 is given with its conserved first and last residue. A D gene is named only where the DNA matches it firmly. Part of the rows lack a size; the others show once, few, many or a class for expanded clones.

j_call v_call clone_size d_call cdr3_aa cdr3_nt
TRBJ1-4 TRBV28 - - CASSSGGQDEKLFF TGTGCCAGCAGTTCGGGCGGGCAGGACGAAAAACTGTTTTTT
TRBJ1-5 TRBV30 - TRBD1 CAWDRGQRNQPQHF TGTGCCTGGGATAGGGGACAGCGCAATCAGCCCCAGCATTTT
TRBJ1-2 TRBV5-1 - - CASSLRGWGQDGYTF TGCGCCAGCAGCTTGAGGGGTTGGGGCCAGGATGGCTACACCTTC
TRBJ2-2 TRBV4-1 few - CASRGRTSTGELFF TGCGCCAGCAGGGGAAGGACAAGCACCGGGGAGCTGTTTTTT
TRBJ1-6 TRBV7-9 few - CASSQGYNSPLHF TGTGCCAGCAGCCAAGGCTATAATTCACCCCTCCACTTT
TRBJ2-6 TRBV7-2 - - CASSLGGRVGSGANVLTF TGTGCCAGCAGCTTAGGGGGCAGGGTTGGCTCTGGGGCCAACGTCCTGACTTTC
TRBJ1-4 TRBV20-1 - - CSGLEGEKLFF TGCAGCGGACTTGAGGGCGAAAAACTGTTTTTT
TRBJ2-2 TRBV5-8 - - CASSLVRDSIGNTGELFF TGTGCCAGCAGCTTGGTCCGAGATTCGATTGGGAACACCGGGGAGCTGTTTTTT
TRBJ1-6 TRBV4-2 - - CASSFQEVGSPLHF TGTGCCAGCAGCTTCCAGGAGGTGGGTTCACCCCTCCACTTT
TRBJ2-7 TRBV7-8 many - CASSLVGYEQYF TGTGCCAGCAGCTTAGTAGGTTACGAGCAGTACTTC
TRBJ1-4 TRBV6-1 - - CASSGGAQGEKLFF TGTGCCAGCAGTGGAGGAGCTCAGGGGGAAAAACTGTTTTTT
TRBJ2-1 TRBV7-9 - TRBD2 CASSPTSGRAMSYNEQFF TGTGCCAGCAGCCCGACTAGCGGGAGGGCCATGTCCTACAATGAGCAGTTCTTC
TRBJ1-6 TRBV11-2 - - CASSLEFYNSPLHF TGTGCCAGCAGCTTAGAATTCTATAATTCACCCCTCCACTTT
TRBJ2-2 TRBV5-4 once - CASSLGRGGGSNTGELFF TGTGCCAGCAGCTTGGGTAGAGGAGGAGGTTCTAACACCGGGGAGCTGTTTTTT
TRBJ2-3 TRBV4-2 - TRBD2 CASSQDRLAGPTDTQYF TGTGCCAGCAGCCAAGATAGGCTAGCGGGGCCCACAGATACGCAGTATTTT
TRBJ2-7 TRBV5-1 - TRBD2 CASSLAGTRGGYEQYF TGCGCCAGCAGCTTGGCCGGGACACGCGGGGGGTACGAGCAGTACTTC
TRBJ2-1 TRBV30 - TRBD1 CAWSKPGPRGQNNEQFF TGTGCCTGGAGTAAACCGGGTCCTAGGGGGCAGAACAATGAGCAGTTCTTC
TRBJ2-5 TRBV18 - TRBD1 CASSPGQGLETQYF TGTGCCAGCTCACCGGGACAGGGCTTAGAGACCCAGTACTTC
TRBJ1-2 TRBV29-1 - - CSVVSQSYGYTF TGCAGCGTTGTATCGCAGTCCTATGGCTACACCTTC
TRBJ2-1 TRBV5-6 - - CASSYYNEQFF TGTGCCAGCAGCTATTACAATGAGCAGTTCTTC
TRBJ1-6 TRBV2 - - CASMSSYNSPLHF TGTGCCAGCATGTCGTCGTATAATTCACCCCTCCACTTT
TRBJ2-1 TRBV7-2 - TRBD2 CASSFSGDREFF TGTGCCAGCAGCTTTAGCGGGGACCGGGAGTTCTTC
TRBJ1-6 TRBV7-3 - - CASSSQGLGSPLHF TGTGCCAGCAGCTCACAGGGTCTCGGTTCACCCCTCCACTTT
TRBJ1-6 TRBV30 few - CAWSSSVRDSPLHF TGTGCCTGGAGTTCGTCGGTACGGGATTCACCCCTCCACTTT
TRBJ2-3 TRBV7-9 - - CASSRNRETDTQYF TGTGCCAGCAGCCGAAACAGGGAGACAGATACGCAGTATTTT
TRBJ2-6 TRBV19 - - CASSSYKYSGANVLTF TGTGCCAGTAGTAGTTACAAGTACTCTGGGGCCAACGTCCTGACTTTC
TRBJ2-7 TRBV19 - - CASNGANYYEQYF TGTGCCAGTAATGGGGCGAACTACTACGAGCAGTACTTC
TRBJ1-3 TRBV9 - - CASSLGDGSGNTIYF TGTGCCAGCAGCCTAGGTGACGGCTCTGGAAACACCATATATTTT
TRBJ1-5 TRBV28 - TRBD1 CASSLGQAGYQPQHF TGTGCCAGCAGTTTGGGACAGGCAGGTTATCAGCCCCAGCATTTT
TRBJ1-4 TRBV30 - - CAWSVRKGSGEKLFF TGTGCCTGGAGTGTAAGGAAGGGCTCAGGTGAAAAACTGTTTTTT
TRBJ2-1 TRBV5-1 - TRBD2 CASSEGLAGTEQFF TGCGCCAGCAGCGAGGGACTAGCGGGGACTGAGCAGTTCTTC
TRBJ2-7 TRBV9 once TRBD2 CASSGSGSLSYEQYF TGTGCCAGCAGCGGAAGCGGGAGCCTCTCCTACGAGCAGTACTTC
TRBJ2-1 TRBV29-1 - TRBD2 CSVDEFPSGSGGPNEQFF TGCAGCGTTGATGAGTTTCCTAGCGGGAGTGGAGGGCCCAATGAGCAGTTCTTC
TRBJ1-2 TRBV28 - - CASSPDPLEGDYGYTF TGTGCCAGCAGTCCGGACCCCCTAGAAGGGGACTATGGCTACACCTTC
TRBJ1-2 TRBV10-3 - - CAISAHSDGYTF TGTGCCATCAGTGCCCACTCTGATGGCTACACCTTC
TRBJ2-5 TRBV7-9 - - CASSPGQAGEETQYF TGTGCCAGCAGCCCGGGACAAGCAGGGGAAGAGACCCAGTACTTC
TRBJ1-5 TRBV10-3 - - CAISEGQGTQPQHF TGTGCCATCAGTGAGGGGCAGGGGACACAGCCCCAGCATTTT
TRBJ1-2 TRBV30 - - CACLGKPPRNYGYTF TGTGCCTGTCTCGGAAAGCCTCCCCGTAACTATGGCTACACCTTC
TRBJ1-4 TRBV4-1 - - CASSKTGTNEKLFF TGCGCCAGCAGCAAGACAGGCACCAATGAAAAACTGTTTTTT
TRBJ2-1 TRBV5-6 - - CASSPTRGIGDEQFF TGTGCCAGCAGCCCCACACGGGGTATCGGCGATGAGCAGTTCTTC
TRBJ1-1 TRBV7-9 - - CASSLGVVRKPTNTEAFF TGTGCCAGCAGCTTAGGAGTCGTTCGGAAGCCCACGAACACTGAAGCTTTCTTT
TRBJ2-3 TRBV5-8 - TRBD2 CASSHSGEPLDTQYF TGTGCCAGCAGCCATAGCGGGGAACCCTTGGATACGCAGTATTTT